These 7 T cell receptor beta chains share one sample of origin, sequenced in a study of cytomegalovirus exposure and HLA in healthy donors. The PCR contained 60 Vbeta and 13 Jbeta primers. Using immunoSEQ multiplex PCR, the repertoire was profiled, and TCRdb retains in-frame clones only, with some absent. The sample records 160,000 or so clones, over 70% being singletons. Material: PBMCs. All receptors derive from a man aged 18 to 30 in good health and CMV-seropositive.

Only a few counts were recorded for this clone. The chain carries TRBV7-8 and TRBJ2-7, with 8 bases fitting TRBD1. The trim removed 2 bases at V and 6 bases at J, leaving 6 bases unmatched. Germline CDR1 reads SGHVS; CDR2 reads FQNEAQ. The CDR3 spans 14 residues. This chain's CDR3 is CASSLYRGTVEQYF. Written as DNA, the CDR3 is TGTGCCAGCAGCTTATACAGGGGGACTGTCGAGCAGTACTTC.

V usage is TRBV2 and J usage is TRBJ1-6; D is perhaps TRBD1 (6 bases). Trimming cost V 5 bases and J 10 bases, with 15 bases left between them. The CDR3 spans 14 residues. From germline, CDR1 is SNHLY and CDR2 FYNNEI. The CDR3 DNA sequence: TGTGCCAGCAGTCACTACAGGGTTCGGTCACCCCTCCACTTT. The encoded protein is CASSHYRVRSPLHF. Using reference TRBV2 and TRBJ1-6 for the parts outside the CDR3, the full variable domain is EPEVTQTPSHQVTQMGQEVILRCVPISNHLYFYWYRQILGQKVEFLVSFYNNEISEKSEIFDDQFSVERPDGSNFTLKIRSTKLEDSAMYFCASSHYRVRSPLHFGNGTRLTVT.

The chain recombines TRBV19 with TRBJ2-5, with D maybe TRBD2 (6 bases). The CDR3 is 14 residues long. Germline V gives CDR1 LNHDA, CDR2 SQIVND (reference sequence). Trimming removed 5 bases from V and 1 base from J, with 11 bases in between. The CDR3 region is CASSLGSGQETQYF. CDR3 DNA: TGTGCCAGTAGTCTCGGTAGCGGCCAAGAGACCCAGTACTTC.

The CDR3 DNA is TGTGCCAGCAGGAACCTGGGACAGACCTACGAGCAGTACTTC. Translating gives CASRNLGQTYEQYF. The chain couples TRBV5-4 to TRBJ2-7; TRBD1 matches at 7 bases. This CDR3 is built from 14 residues. V was pared by 5 bases and J by 2 bases, with 7 bases of the junction left unmatched. Germline V gene data show CDR1 as SGHNT and CDR2 as YYREEE (reference sequence).

This chain links TRBV27 with TRBJ2-7; 10 bases fit TRBD2. With V trimmed by 2 bases and J by 5 bases, 6 bases remained unmatched. The CDR3 extends over 15 amino acids. Per germline, CDR1 MNHEY and CDR2 SMNVEV (reference sequence). Here the CDR3 reads CASSLQAGGTHEQYF. CDR3 nucleotides: TGTGCCAGCAGTTTACAAGCGGGAGGGACCCACGAGCAGTACTTC.

The chain joins TRBV6-5 to TRBJ2-1, with 8 bases fitting TRBD2. CDR3 length: 15 residues. Per the germline V gene, CDR1 is MNHEY and CDR2 is SVGAGI. V was pared by 7 bases and J by 0 bases, with 5 bases of the junction left unmatched. CDR3 nucleotide sequence: TGTGCCAGCACGTACAGCGGGAGCTCCTACAATGAGCAGTTCTTC. Residues: CASTYSGSSYNEQFF.

J is TRBJ2-5 and V is TRBV5-6; possible D gene TRBD1, 5 bases. Matching the DNA end better, TRBJ2-7 makes the J call doubtful. The germline CDR1 and CDR2 sequences are SGHDT and YYEEEE. CDR3 length: 15 residues. The DNA for the CDR3 is TGTGCCAGCAGCTTGGAGGGGCTATCCCCCTACGAGCAGTACTTC. It encodes CASSLEGLSPYEQYF.